Included here is one T cell receptor (beta chain) sequence, with context. The clone's antigen remains unknown. Qualities for individual bases were not recorded, and no much larger clone is one base off. The library was generated by the immunoSEQ multiplex PCR assay. TCRdb holds this immuneACCESS table with in-frame rearrangements only. Some clones are missing; in checked studies, unresolved V genes explain under half, and the rest has no known cause. Recorded for this sample are tens of thousands of clones; roughly 87% of them occurred a single time. Approximately 1.6% of the sample is held by the ten biggest clonotypes. This entry belongs to a study of T cell changes during pregnancy in multiple sclerosis (dated by TCRdb to about 2019). About the investigation overall: In women with multiple sclerosis, the researchers looked at how the T cell repertoire shifted as pregnancy progressed.

The CDR3 numbers 11 residues from cysteine through phenylalanine. Left in the record is the CDR3 DNA by itself, 33 bases read in frame from the first base. According to the germline V gene (reference sequence), CDR1 reads MNHEY and CDR2 reads SMNVEV. V lost 5 bases and J lost 4 bases; the stretch between them is 6 bases long. The TCR originated in a female donor with multiple sclerosis, enrolled in a pregnancy study. The chain uses TRBV27 and TRBJ2-7; the D gene identity is not certain. Sequenced here: peripheral blood, sampled in the first trimester of pregnancy. In nucleotide form, the sequence is TGTGCCAGCAGTGAACAGTACGAGCAGTACTTC. It translates as CASSEQYEQYF.